This T cell receptor (beta chain) was found in a study of post-analysis software for immune sequencing data (dated by TCRdb to the mid-2010s). Looking at the study overall: Disease courses on record covered relapsing-remitting, secondary progressive and progressive-relapsing multiple sclerosis, though some patients had no subtype annotation. Patient repertoires were compared against some twelve previously published healthy control repertoires from donors aged about 6 to 28 years. A subset of samples was prepared in parallel using single-end sample barcoding, then pooled and co-amplified after Illumina adapter ligation. The full study reports these points: The multiple sclerosis patient group was slightly younger than the control group. Significantly higher frequencies in patients than in controls were found for roughly 5 TRBV segments, including TRBV5-6, TRBV5-1 and TRBV20-1. Compared with controls, multiple sclerosis patients had significantly lower normalized Chao1 diversity, a finding suggesting substantial peripheral T-cell clonal expansion. Strong co-clustering of samples prepared in the same batch was shown by direct clustering with F measure, prompting a batch-effect correction.

CDR1 and CDR2, per the germline V gene (reference sequence), are DFQATT and SNEGSKA. Reading from cysteine to phenylalanine, the CDR3 counts 16 amino acids. The sequence is cut down to CDR3 DNA, 48 bases in frame from base 1. Relative to germline, V is missing 3 bases and J is missing 5 bases, with 11 bases of the junction outside any gene match. Receptor libraries were prepared by PCR. Sequencing relied on an Illumina HiSeq 2500. Unique molecular identifiers were incorporated into TCR beta cDNA libraries to reduce PCR and sequencing biases. Per 1 to 10 million input T cells, around 500,000 cDNA molecules were obtained, such that each molecule approximated one T cell. The patient libraries were prepared and sequenced using the same protocol as the earlier healthy control dataset. Within a given batch, samples were prepared together, multiplexed and sequenced on the same HiSeq lane. The study's own analysis went as follows. MIGEC was used to process the raw barcoded reads, and molecular identifier groups with only a single read were discarded before consensus assembly and CDR3 extraction. Clonotype tables were post-analysed with VDJtools, and diversity was normalized by down-sampling all datasets to the smallest sample size. To correct batch-related cross-sample contamination, repertoire overlap clustering matched CDR3 amino acid sequences but not nucleotide sequences. Starting from the raw public reads, TCRdb applied fastp trimming at Q25, assembled clones with MiXCR and retained in-frame beta chains. Rows merge per CDR3 protein into single entries with the most common DNA and genes. The V and J calls reflect TCRdb's pipeline rather than the authors' work. The sample data list fewer than 900,000 distinct CDR3 sequences, and about 45% of these were observed just once. Over 4.5% of the sample rests with the top ten.

Comments on this clonotype: Its antigen remains unidentified. The input lacks base qualities; no much larger clone sits a single base away.

TCR beta repertoires were profiled from peripheral blood of roughly 13 young patients with multiple sclerosis to demonstrate the VDJtools post-analysis software. The patients with multiple sclerosis were children and adolescents between about 6 and 16 years of age. Recombination linked TRBV20-1 to TRBJ2-1; 9 of the junction bases match TRBD2. What was sequenced was blood. The source is a girl between 10 and 17 years old with multiple sclerosis. Here is the DNA: TGCAGTGCTAGTTCCGCGGGAGGGGTTTACAACAATGAGCAGTTCTTC. Protein translation: CSASSAGGVYNNEQFF.